The T cell receptor (beta chain) under discussion was sequenced for a study of shared clonotypes between healthy human individuals (TCRdb year 2020). In the study overall: A couple of women and a few men aged 18 to 49 years were included in the cohort. Per donor, three plates each were used for CD4 naive and CD4 memory, two for CD8 naive, and one for CD8 memory. The study deeply sequenced blood TCR repertoires of about 5 healthy adults to estimate repertoire size and the extent of clonotype sharing between individuals. Different laboratories and diverse techniques were used to prepare libraries and sequence TCR repertoires, to increase sequencing depth and limit assay-specific biases. Leukapheresis yielded between about 0.85 and 10 billion PBMCs per donor.

Donors were healthy HIV-negative adults with no recently reported acute infections or vaccinations. Every donor was a Caucasian adult residing in Nashville, Tennessee, USA. Magnetic negative selection was used to enrich CD4+ T cells, after which naive cells were positively selected on CD45RA and the negative fraction became the memory subset. After blood collection by leukapheresis, PBMCs were isolated using Ficoll-Histopaque density gradient centrifugation and then cryopreserved in the vapor phase of liquid nitrogen. Purity and quantity of every magnetically sorted T cell population were checked by analytical flow cytometry. From each sorted fraction, genomic DNA was isolated and quantified by UV absorbance on a Nanodrop 2000c. Using the deep immunoSEQ assay, TCR CDR3 regions were amplified from genomic DNA by multiplex PCR. For each cell subset, the extracted genomic DNA was distributed evenly across all wells of several immunoSEQ 96-well plates, and each plate served as one replicate. For sorted subsets, around 0.2 ug genomic DNA, equal to tens of thousands of T cell genomes, was loaded into each replicate PCR. The purified libraries were quantified using a Qubit 3.0 fluorometer, sized with a Bioanalyzer 2100, and then quantified again using the KAPA Library Quantification kit. A separate single-read 150-cycle Illumina NextSeq 550 flow cell was used to sequence each immunoSEQ 96-well plate. The paper's processing steps were these. The immunoSEQ output contained only junctional sequences without quality scores, so filtering could not match that applied to full-length reads. Sequences were annotated with PyIR, a Python wrapper for IgBLAST v1.9, and V/J genes and CDR3 were assigned using IMGT germline references. Any read was removed if the V/J assignment was weak (E-value above 1e-6), the CDR3 was missing, or the read contained stop codons, out-of-frame junctions, or ambiguous translated residues. V3J clonotypes were defined as sequences sharing the same inferred V gene, J gene, and CDR3 amino acid sequence. Percentage overlap between repertoires was calculated by dividing the number of shared unique clonotypes by the size of the smaller repertoire. Three approaches were used to assess repertoire richness: RTK rarefaction, the Chao1 estimator, and Recon v2.1 estimates of unobserved clonotypes. OLGA was used to compute generation probabilities for all TCRbeta clonotypes that the gDNA method yielded from four donors. Entries here come from immuneACCESS through TCRdb and include only in-frame sequences with V and J called. Some clones fail to appear in such tables; in the studies checked, an unresolved V gene covers under half of the shortfall, and the cause of the remainder is unknown. The DNA was the basis for D and trimming; V, J and clone size are from that table. The sample includes around 2.5 million clones, with 80% to 95% observed a single time. Of the sample, 0.35% to 0.45% falls within the top ten clones.

Comment on this clone: Its specific antigen is unknown. The sample holds no much larger clone one base away, and base qualities are not on file.

Looking up the germline V gene yields CDR1 MNHEY and CDR2 SVGAGI. V loses 0 bases, J loses 0 bases, and the germline ends lie 10 bases apart. Inclusive of the bounding cysteine and phenylalanine, the CDR3 is 16 residues long. CDR3 DNA only is kept here, 48 bases in frame from base 1. What the study reported, not specific to this receptor: Sampling was restricted to blood, and TCR repertoires in tissues likely differ from the TCR repertoires found in blood. Compared with non-shared clonotypes, clonotypes shared by all four sorted-subset donors had higher generation probabilities. Rarefaction of sorted-subset datasets indicated incomplete sequencing despite the large sequencing depth. Across four donors, approximately 5% of naive CD4, approximately 3.6% of naive CD8, approximately 2.5% of memory CD4, and about 0.4% of memory CD8 clonotypes were shared. Larger estimated clonotype richness was generally found for naive subsets than for memory subsets. Because the study included only a small number of donors, the genetic and exposure-history diversity represented was limited. Pairwise subsampling indicated that sequencing depth was expected to affect the degree of clonotype sharing among donors.

The V and J genes are TRBV6-5 and TRBJ2-3; no D gene call is confident. The sequencing input was naive CD4+ T cells from PBMCs. The label giving this sample's cell subset or site can be read as: CD45RA+ positively selected. This clonotype was sampled from a man aged 18 to 35 in good health. Some clones in this sample may be carry-over from other donors' samples. Read as DNA, the sequence is TGTGCCAGCAGTTACTCGTGGTCCGGAAGCACAGATACGCAGTATTTT. This yields the protein CASSYSWSGSTDTQYF.